Below, 28 T cell receptor beta chains from the same sample are listed, as sequenced in a study of human CD8 memory T cell subsets. UMI-labeled 5' RACE was used, and it produced the TCR beta libraries. TCRdb reprocessed the 5' RACE reads, keeping one entry per CDR3 protein, no DNA. In all, the sample yields fewer than 4,000 distinct CDR3 sequences. The sequenced sample consisted of CD8+ T cells from PBMCs. The receptors derive from a human donor in good health.

This clonotype shows up as medium-sized (0.01 to 0.1%) by frequency. V usage is TRBV9 and J usage is TRBJ2-5; without DNA, the TCRdb call of TRBD2 cannot be checked. Germline assignment: CDR1 SGDLS and CDR2 YYNGEE. The length of the CDR3 is 15 residues. CDR3 loop: CASSVDGLHKETQYF.

The V call is TRBV5-1, the J call TRBJ1-2. Germline lookup yields CDR1 SGHRS and CDR2 YFSETQ. The CDR3 extends over 15 amino acids. The CDR3 sequence is CASSLRAPGYYGYTF.

The genes are TRBV20-1 and TRBJ2-1; TCRdb indicates TRBD2, and absent DNA this call remains unverified. The CDR3 has 15 amino acids. From germline, CDR1 is DFQATT and CDR2 SNEGSKA (reference sequence). The CDR3 is CSARSVGLAPNEQFF.

By frequency, this clonotype is medium-sized. The chain recombines TRBV20-1 with TRBJ2-1; TCRdb reports TRBD1, a call that lacks DNA to check it against. This CDR3 has 17 residues. Looked up from germline, CDR1 is DFQATT and CDR2 is SNEGSKA (reference sequence). The CDR3 loop reads CSTSRDDSSVGYNEQFF.

Judged by frequency, this clonotype is medium-sized. This sequence joins TRBV4-1 and TRBJ1-6. CDR3 length: 15 residues. In germline, CDR1 is MGHRA, CDR2 YSYEKL. The CDR3: CASRFEEDYNSPLHF.

This chain connects TRBV5-1 to TRBJ2-2; absent DNA, TCRdb's TRBD2 call cannot be checked. Germline CDR1 SGHRS, CDR2 YFSETQ. This CDR3 is built from 15 residues. The CDR3 region is CASSLGWGATGELFF. Variable domain in full (rest from reference TRBV5-1 and TRBJ2-2): KAGVTQTPRYLIKTRGQQVTLSCSPISGHRSVSWYQQTPGQGLQFLFEYFSETQRNKGNFPGRFSGRQFSNSRSEMNVSTLELGDSALYLCASSLGWGATGELFFGEGSRLTVL.

This clonotype is medium-sized (0.01 to 0.1%) by frequency. The chain employs TRBV7-9 and TRBJ2-5; TCRdb designates TRBD1, a call that cannot be tested without DNA. This CDR3 is built from 13 residues. From germline, CDR1 is SEHNR and CDR2 FQNEAQ (reference sequence). This CDR3 is CAYEGQLQETQYF.

The chain uses TRBV5-1 and TRBJ2-7; TCRdb's assignment of TRBD2 cannot be checked, as there is no DNA. This CDR3 has 16 amino acids. The V gene's germline CDR1 is SGHRS and CDR2 YFSETQ. CDR3 sequence reads: CASSFLAGDPSYEQYF. Using reference TRBV5-1 and TRBJ2-7 for the parts outside the CDR3, the full variable domain is KAGVTQTPRYLIKTRGQQVTLSCSPISGHRSVSWYQQTPGQGLQFLFEYFSETQRNKGNFPGRFSGRQFSNSRSEMNVSTLELGDSALYLCASSFLAGDPSYEQYFGPGTRLTVT.

This chain uses TRBV6-5 with TRBJ2-4. The CDR3 is 14 amino acids. From germline, CDR1 is MNHEY and CDR2 SVGAGI. The CDR3 spells CASSYSIAKNIQYF.

The V call is TRBV11-3, the J call TRBJ2-1; lacking DNA, the TRBD2 call made by TCRdb goes unchecked. The CDR3 has 18 residues. Germline V gene sequence: CDR1 SGHNT, CDR2 YENEEA. CDR3 in amino acids: CASSFGLAERSSYNEQFF.

The chain joins TRBV6-4 to TRBJ2-3; the TCRdb D gene call, TRBD2, has no DNA to confirm it. The CDR3 runs 14 residues. CDR1 is MRHNA, CDR2 SNTAGT, per germline. CDR3 loop: CASSRTSDTDTQYF.

This chain links TRBV7-9 with TRBJ2-5; TCRdb reports TRBD1, a call that lacks DNA to check it against. The CDR3 has 14 amino acids. Germline loops: CDR1 SEHNR, CDR2 FQNEAQ (reference sequence). The CDR3 spells CASSPPRGPETQYF.

This clonotype is medium-sized by frequency. The chain couples TRBV4-1 to TRBJ2-7; TCRdb lists TRBD2, though no DNA is available to test this call. The germline V gene has CDR1 MGHRA and CDR2 YSYEKL. The CDR3 consists of 16 residues. CDR3 loop: CASSPRGASSTYEQYF.

The genes are TRBV20-1 and TRBJ2-1. The germline CDR1 and CDR2 sequences are DFQATT and SNEGSKA (reference sequence). CDR3 length: 14 residues. Here the CDR3 reads CSAPSGSSYNEQFF.

The rearrangement uses TRBV6-4 and TRBJ2-1; TCRdb lists TRBD1, though no DNA is available to test this call. Per the germline V gene, CDR1 is MRHNA and CDR2 is SNTAGT. The length of the CDR3 is 14 residues. CDR3 in amino acids: CASSDSPGVNEQFF.

The CDR3: CASSFSDSYEQYF. The V and J genes are TRBV27 and TRBJ2-7; TCRdb's assignment of TRBD1 cannot be checked, as there is no DNA. This CDR3 region has 13 residues. Germline V gene sequence: CDR1 MNHEY, CDR2 SMNVEV (reference sequence).

This clonotype is deemed medium-sized (0.01 to 0.1%) by its frequency. The chain couples TRBV19 to TRBJ2-7; lacking DNA, the TRBD2 call made by TCRdb goes unchecked. CDR1 and CDR2 (germline): LNHDA, SQIVND (reference sequence). The CDR3 length is 16 residues. The CDR3 is CASSSRFGLAEYEQYF.

This clonotype is classed as medium-sized by frequency. The chain employs TRBV7-9 and TRBJ1-1. The CDR3 runs to 11 residues. Per the germline V gene, CDR1 is SEHNR and CDR2 is FQNEAQ (reference sequence). CDR3 region: CASSQNTEAFF.

The genes are TRBV12-3 or TRBV12-4 and TRBJ1-5. CDR3 length equals 14 residues. CDR3 region: CASSFYTGNQPQHF.

Frequency places this clonotype as hyperexpanded. The genes are TRBV20-1 and TRBJ2-7; TCRdb's D call, TRBD2, is unchecked because there is no DNA. Germline V lookup: CDR1 DFQATT, CDR2 SNEGSKA (reference sequence). The CDR3 is made up of 14 amino acids. The CDR3 sequence is CSGSHSGSSHEQYF.

The chain is built from TRBV7-9 and TRBJ1-1; no DNA is available, so the TRBD1 call from TCRdb remains unchecked. The germline V gene has CDR1 SEHNR and CDR2 FQNEAQ (reference sequence). The CDR3 runs to 14 residues. CDR3 in amino acids: CASSTYVGPDEAFF.

V and J are TRBV12-3 or TRBV12-4 and TRBJ2-7; the D gene TCRdb calls, TRBD1, cannot be checked with no DNA. The CDR3 has 13 amino acids. CDR3 sequence: CASSPGVSAEQYF.

This rearrangement joins TRBV24-1 to TRBJ2-2; the TCRdb call, TRBD1, lacks DNA for checking. This CDR3 region has 15 residues. Germline CDR1 and CDR2: KGHDR and SFDVKD. This CDR3 is CATSDPADGIGELFF.

The J gene is TRBJ2-3, the V gene TRBV28; TCRdb selects TRBD2, and the lack of DNA leaves this call unchecked. This CDR3 spans 17 amino acids. Germline loops: CDR1 MDHEN, CDR2 SYDVKM. Here the CDR3 reads CASSSPASGGNTDTQYF.

This clonotype is called medium-sized (0.01 to 0.1%) based on its frequency. The chain couples TRBV20-1 to TRBJ2-1; as DNA is missing, the TRBD1 call by TCRdb cannot be tested. This CDR3 comprises 15 residues. Germline CDR1 is DFQATT and CDR2 is SNEGSKA (reference sequence). The CDR3 reads CSASLGTGWLNEQFF.

Frequency places this clonotype as medium-sized. The chain recombines TRBV11-2 with TRBJ2-1; TCRdb's D call, TRBD2, is unchecked because there is no DNA. The CDR3 spans 15 residues. Germline CDR1 and CDR2: SGHAT and FQNNGV. CDR3 loop: CASSRWTSGGGEQFF.

This chain connects TRBV11-2 to TRBJ1-1; the TRBD1 assignment by TCRdb is unverifiable without DNA. Germline V CDR1 and CDR2: SGHAT, FQNNGV. The CDR3 is 14 residues long. The chain's CDR3 is CASSSGQGHTEAFF.

This clonotype is called medium-sized based on its frequency. The chain joins TRBV7-8 to TRBJ2-7; TCRdb's assignment of TRBD1 cannot be checked, as there is no DNA. Looked up from germline, CDR1 is SGHVS and CDR2 is FQNEAQ. This CDR3 spans 11 amino acids. CDR3 amino acids: CASSYGLGRYF.